The clone carrying this T cell receptor (beta chain) was recorded once. What it recognizes is unknown. The data belong to a study of high-grade serous ovarian cancer treatment subgroups. Whole-study context: Mean per sample: around 13,000 reads, just under 7,500 unique TCR beta rearrangements.

Tumor samples were taken before definitive surgery or chemotherapy. The repertoire was sequenced with immunoSEQ multiplex PCR; TCRdb's copy has only in-frame clones and lacks some. The sample shows 7,500 to 10,000 clones, 76% of them seen only once. CDR3 length equals 13 residues. Trimming removed 7 bases at V and 7 bases at J, with 16 bases between. Germline CDR1 reads MNHNS; CDR2 reads SASEGT. Overall study results and limits: TCR clonal relatedness correlated positively with neoantigen level. Repertoire analysis covered CDR3 alone, not CDR1 or CDR2.

This TCR was recovered from a human donor with high-grade serous ovarian cancer. The sample consisted of tumor tissue. The V and J genes are TRBV6-1 and TRBJ1-2; possibly TRBD1 for D (5 bases). The CDR3: CASTLGVTAGYTF. DNA for the CDR3: TGTGCCAGCACATTAGGGGTTACGGCTGGCTACACCTTC.